The source of this TCR beta chain is a study of cytomegalovirus exposure and HLA in healthy donors. Study observations and caveats: Most of the TCR beta V segments (in an earlier analysis) were productive either about 87% or about 30% of the time. From TCR beta sequences, most subjects' HLA-A and HLA-B alleles were reportedly predicted accurately.

About this clone: The antigen remains undetermined.

Unmatched junction bases numbered 9, after V lost 4 bases and J lost 0 bases. The CDR3 is 17 amino acids. Healthy bone marrow donors made up the cohort. Amplification used 60 Vbeta primers and 13 Jbeta primers. Assay used: immunoSEQ multiplex PCR; TCRdb lists only in-frame clones, some missing. The sample holds some 190,000 clones, around 80% seen once. Material: PBMCs. The sequence came from a male donor in good health and CMV-seronegative. This sequence joins TRBV5-3 and TRBJ2-1; 8 bases fit TRBD1. TRBV5-3 is given ORF status, its function remaining uncertain. This CDR3 reads CARSLRTGRTSYNEQFF. The CDR3, as DNA: TGTGCCAGAAGCCTCCGGACAGGGCGTACCTCCTACAATGAGCAGTTCTTC.